Listed here is a single TCR beta chain. Antigen unknown. Germline lookup yields CDR1 SEHNR and CDR2 FQNEAQ (reference sequence). The CDR3 runs 12 residues. V shed 1 base, J shed 10 bases, and the junction held 4 bases outside the gene matches. Treatment: oral pan-JAK inhibitor, 5-10 mg twice daily. The data are from a study of CD8+ T cells in alopecia areata. Study in general: Among treated patients, severity was scored by affected scalp area percentage. Points from the study as a whole: Clonality was higher in lesional than normal scalp, especially in alopecia totalis/universalis. TCR sharing was clearer in mice than between patients, perhaps partly owing to patient HLA diversity.

cDNA serving as the sequencing template came from extracted, reverse transcribed RNA. The protocol was immunoSEQ multiplex PCR, while the TCRdb copy is restricted to in-frame clones and leaves out a portion. Among 150,000 to 250,000 clones listed, 60% to 70% were seen once. This sequence originates from a human donor with alopecia areata. Sample: CD4+ T cells sorted from blood, taken at week 4, from a patient treated with tofacitinib. The genes are TRBV7-9 and TRBJ2-7, with 7 bases aligning to TRBD1. This CDR3 reads CASSLGQGTQYF. Written as DNA, the CDR3 is TGTGCCAGCAGCTTAGGACAGGGAACCCAGTACTTC.